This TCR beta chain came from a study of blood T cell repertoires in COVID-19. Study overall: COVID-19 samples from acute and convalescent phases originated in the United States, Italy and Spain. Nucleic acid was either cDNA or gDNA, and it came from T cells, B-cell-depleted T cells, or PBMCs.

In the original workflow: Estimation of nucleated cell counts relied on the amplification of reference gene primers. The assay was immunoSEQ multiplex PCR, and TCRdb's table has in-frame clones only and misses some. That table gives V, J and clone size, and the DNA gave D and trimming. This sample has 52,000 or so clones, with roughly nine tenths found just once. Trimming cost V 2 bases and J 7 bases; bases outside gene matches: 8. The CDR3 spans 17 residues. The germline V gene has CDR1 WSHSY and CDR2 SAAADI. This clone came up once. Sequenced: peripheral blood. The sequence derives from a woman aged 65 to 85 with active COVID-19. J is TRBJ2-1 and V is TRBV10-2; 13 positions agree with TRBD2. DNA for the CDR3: TGCGCCAGCAGTGAGCCCTGGACTAGCGGGAGTCTTAATGAGCAGTTCTTC. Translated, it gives CASSEPWTSGSLNEQFF.